This TCR beta chain was obtained from a study of STAT5B mutations in CD4+ large granular lymphocyte leukemia. The survey-level immunoSEQ assay was used. In the source study's methods: Productive clonotypes were detectable down to 2.59 x 10-5 frequency. Assay: immunoSEQ multiplex PCR; the TCRdb copy retains only in-frame clones and omits some. The V and J calls and clone size were taken over from that table, and D and trimming were inferred from the DNA. This table has more than 30,000 clones, 85% to 90% appearing once. Trimming at V came to 0 bases and at J to 6 bases, leaving 4 bases not matched to a gene. The CDR3 runs 14 residues. Germline V lookup: CDR1 SGHNT, CDR2 YYREEE (reference sequence).

Sample: CD4+ T cells from blood buffy coats. The clonotype was recovered from a human donor in good health. This chain links TRBV5-4 with TRBJ1-1; 8 bases are a match to TRBD1. The DNA for the CDR3 is TGTGCCAGCAGCTTGGAGGGACAGGCTTCTGAAGCTTTCTTT. It yields the protein CASSLEGQASEAFF.